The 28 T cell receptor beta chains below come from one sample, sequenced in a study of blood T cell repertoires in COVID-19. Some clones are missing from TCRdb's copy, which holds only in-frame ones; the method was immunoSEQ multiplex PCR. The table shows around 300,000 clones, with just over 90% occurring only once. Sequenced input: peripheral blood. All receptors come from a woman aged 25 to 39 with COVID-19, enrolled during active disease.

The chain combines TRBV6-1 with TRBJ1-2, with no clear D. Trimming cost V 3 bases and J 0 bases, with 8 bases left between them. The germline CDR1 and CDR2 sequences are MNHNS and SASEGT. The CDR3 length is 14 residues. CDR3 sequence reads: CASSEYTTNYGYTF. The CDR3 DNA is TGTGCCAGCAGTGAGTACACAACTAACTATGGCTACACCTTC.

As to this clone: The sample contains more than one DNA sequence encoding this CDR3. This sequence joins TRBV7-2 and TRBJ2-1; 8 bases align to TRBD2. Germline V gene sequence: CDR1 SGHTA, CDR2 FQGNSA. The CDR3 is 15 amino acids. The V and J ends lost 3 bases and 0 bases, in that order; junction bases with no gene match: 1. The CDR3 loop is CASSFSGSSYNEQFF. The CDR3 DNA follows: TGTGCCAGCAGCTTCAGCGGGAGCTCCTACAATGAGCAGTTCTTC.

The CDR3 nucleotides are TGTGCCAGCAGCGTAGGGGGACTAGCGGGAGGGGCGGGTGAGCAGTTCTTC. This encodes CASSVGGLAGGAGEQFF. The chain uses TRBV9 and TRBJ2-1; 16 bases align to TRBD2. This CDR3 is built from 17 residues. V lost 0 bases and J lost 9; bases outside the gene matches: 6. Germline CDR1 reads SGDLS; CDR2 reads YYNGEE.

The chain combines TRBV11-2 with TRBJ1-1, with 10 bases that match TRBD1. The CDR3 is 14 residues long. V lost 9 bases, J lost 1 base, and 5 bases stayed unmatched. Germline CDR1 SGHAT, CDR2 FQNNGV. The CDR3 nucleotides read TGTGCCAGTAGACAGGGGGCCGGGAACACTGAAGCTTTCTTT. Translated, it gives CASRQGAGNTEAFF.

The CDR3 here is CASSYTQLSSYNEQFF. CDR3 in DNA: TGTGCCAGCAGTTACACACAGTTGAGCTCCTACAATGAGCAGTTCTTC. The J gene is TRBJ2-1, the V gene TRBV14, with D unclear. CDR3 size: 16 residues. Between the trimmed V and J ends, which lost 6 bases and 0 bases, there was a span of 15 bases. CDR1 is SGHDN, CDR2 FVKESK, per germline.

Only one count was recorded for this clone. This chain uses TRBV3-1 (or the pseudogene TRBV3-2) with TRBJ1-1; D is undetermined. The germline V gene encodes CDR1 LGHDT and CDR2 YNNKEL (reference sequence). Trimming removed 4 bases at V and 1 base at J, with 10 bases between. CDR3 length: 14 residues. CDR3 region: CASSPLRQNTEAFF. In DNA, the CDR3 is TGTGCCAGCAGCCCCCTAAGACAGAACACTGAAGCTTTCTTT.

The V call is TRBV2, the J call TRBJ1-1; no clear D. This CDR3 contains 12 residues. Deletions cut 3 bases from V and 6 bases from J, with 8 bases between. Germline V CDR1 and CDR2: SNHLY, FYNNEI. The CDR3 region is CASSEDGAEAFF. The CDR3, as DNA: TGTGCCAGCAGTGAGGATGGAGCTGAAGCTTTCTTT.

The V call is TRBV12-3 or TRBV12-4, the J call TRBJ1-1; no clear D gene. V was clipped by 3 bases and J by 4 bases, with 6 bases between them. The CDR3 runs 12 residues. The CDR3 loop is CASSLGTTEAFF. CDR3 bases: TGTGCCAGCAGTTTGGGCACCACTGAAGCTTTCTTT.

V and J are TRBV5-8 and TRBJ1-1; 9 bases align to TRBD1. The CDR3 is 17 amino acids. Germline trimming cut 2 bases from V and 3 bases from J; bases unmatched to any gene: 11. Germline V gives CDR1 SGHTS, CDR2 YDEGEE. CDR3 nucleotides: TGTGCCAGCAGCTTAAAAATAACGGACAGGGGATACACTGAAGCTTTCTTT. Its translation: CASSLKITDRGYTEAFF.

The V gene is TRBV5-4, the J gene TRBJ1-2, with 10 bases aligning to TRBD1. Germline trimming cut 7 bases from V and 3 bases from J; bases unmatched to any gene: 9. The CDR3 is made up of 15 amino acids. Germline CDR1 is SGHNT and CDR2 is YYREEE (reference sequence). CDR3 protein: CASHRTGGIDYGYTF. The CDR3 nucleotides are TGTGCCAGCCACCGGACAGGGGGGATTGACTATGGCTACACCTTC.

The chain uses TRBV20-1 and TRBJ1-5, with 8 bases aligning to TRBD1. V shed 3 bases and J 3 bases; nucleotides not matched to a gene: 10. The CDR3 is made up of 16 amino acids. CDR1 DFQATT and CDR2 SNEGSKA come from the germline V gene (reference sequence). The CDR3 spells CSASPGQEWTNQPQHF. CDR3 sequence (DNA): TGCAGTGCTAGTCCGGGACAGGAGTGGACCAATCAGCCCCAGCATTTT.

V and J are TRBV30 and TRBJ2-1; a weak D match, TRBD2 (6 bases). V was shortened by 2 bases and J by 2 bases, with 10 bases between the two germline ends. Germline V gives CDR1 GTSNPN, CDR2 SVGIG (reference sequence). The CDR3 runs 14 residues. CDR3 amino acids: CAWSLLAPYNEQFF. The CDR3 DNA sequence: TGTGCCTGGAGTCTACTAGCTCCCTACAATGAGCAGTTCTTC.

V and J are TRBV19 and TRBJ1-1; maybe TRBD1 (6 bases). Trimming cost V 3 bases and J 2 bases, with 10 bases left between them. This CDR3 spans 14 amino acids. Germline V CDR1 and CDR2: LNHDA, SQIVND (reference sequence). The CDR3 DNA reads TGTGCCAGTAGTATGCGGACAGATAACACTGAAGCTTTCTTT. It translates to CASSMRTDNTEAFF.

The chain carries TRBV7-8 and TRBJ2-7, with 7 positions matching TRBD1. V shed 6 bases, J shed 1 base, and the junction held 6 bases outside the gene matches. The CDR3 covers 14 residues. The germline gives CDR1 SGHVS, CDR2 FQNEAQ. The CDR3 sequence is CASSSRTGSYEQYF. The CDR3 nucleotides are TGTGCCAGCAGTTCAAGGACAGGTTCCTACGAGCAGTACTTC. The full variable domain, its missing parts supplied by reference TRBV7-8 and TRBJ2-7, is GAGVSQSPRYKVAKRGQDVALRCDPISGHVSLFWYQQALGQGPEFLTYFQNEAQLDKSGLPSDRFFAERPEGSVSTLKIQRTQQEDSAVYLCASSSRTGSYEQYFGPGTRLTVT.

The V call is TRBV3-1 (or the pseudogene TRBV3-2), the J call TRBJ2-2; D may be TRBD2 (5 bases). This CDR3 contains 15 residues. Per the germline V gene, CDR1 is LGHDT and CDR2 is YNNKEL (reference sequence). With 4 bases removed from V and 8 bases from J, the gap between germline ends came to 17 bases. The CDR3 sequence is CASSPRSGYLGELFF. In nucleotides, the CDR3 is TGTGCCAGCAGCCCCCGTTCGGGGTACCTGGGGGAGCTGTTTTTT.

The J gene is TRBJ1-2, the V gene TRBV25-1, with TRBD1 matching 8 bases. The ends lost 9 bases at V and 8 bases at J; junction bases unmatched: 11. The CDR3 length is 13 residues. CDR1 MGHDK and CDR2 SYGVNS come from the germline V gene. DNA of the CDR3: TGTGCCAGTCTGGGACAGGCGAGAGAGGGCTACACCTTC. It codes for CASLGQAREGYTF.

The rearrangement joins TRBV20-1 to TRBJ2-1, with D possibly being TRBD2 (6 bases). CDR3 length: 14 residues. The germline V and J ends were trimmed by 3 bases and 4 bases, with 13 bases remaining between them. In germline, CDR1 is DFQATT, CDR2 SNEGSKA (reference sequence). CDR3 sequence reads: CSASGGLGYNEQFF. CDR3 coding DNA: TGCAGTGCTAGTGGGGGACTGGGGTACAATGAGCAGTTCTTC.

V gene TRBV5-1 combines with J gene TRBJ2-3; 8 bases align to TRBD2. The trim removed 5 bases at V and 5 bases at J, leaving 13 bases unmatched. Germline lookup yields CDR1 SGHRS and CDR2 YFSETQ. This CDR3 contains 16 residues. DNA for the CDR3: TGCGCCAGCAGGAAATATACAGCGGGAGCCATAGATACGCAGTATTTT. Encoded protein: CASRKYTAGAIDTQYF.

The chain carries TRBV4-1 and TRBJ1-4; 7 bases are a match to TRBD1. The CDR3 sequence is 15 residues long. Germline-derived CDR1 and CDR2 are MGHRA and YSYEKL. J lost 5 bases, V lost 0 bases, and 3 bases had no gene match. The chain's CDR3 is CASSQEGQRNEKLFF. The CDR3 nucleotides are TGCGCCAGCAGCCAAGAGGGACAGCGCAATGAAAAACTGTTTTTT.

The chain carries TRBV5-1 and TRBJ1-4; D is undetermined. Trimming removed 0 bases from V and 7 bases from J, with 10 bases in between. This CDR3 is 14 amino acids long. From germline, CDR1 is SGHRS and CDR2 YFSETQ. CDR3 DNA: TGCGCCAGCAGCTTGGAAGAGGCAAGTGAAAAACTGTTTTTT. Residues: CASSLEEASEKLFF.

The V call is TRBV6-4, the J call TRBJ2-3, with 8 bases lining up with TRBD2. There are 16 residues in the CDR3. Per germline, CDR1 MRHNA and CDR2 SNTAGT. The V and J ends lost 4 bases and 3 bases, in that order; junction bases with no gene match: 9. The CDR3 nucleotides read TGTGCCAGCAGTGCCAATAGCGGGATCGGGACAGATACGCAGTATTTT. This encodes CASSANSGIGTDTQYF.

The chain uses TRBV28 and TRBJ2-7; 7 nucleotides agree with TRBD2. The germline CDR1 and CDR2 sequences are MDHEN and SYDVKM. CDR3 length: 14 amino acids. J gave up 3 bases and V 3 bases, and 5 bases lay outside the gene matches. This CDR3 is CASSFNGDYYEQYF. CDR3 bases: TGTGCCAGCAGTTTTAACGGGGACTACTACGAGCAGTACTTC.

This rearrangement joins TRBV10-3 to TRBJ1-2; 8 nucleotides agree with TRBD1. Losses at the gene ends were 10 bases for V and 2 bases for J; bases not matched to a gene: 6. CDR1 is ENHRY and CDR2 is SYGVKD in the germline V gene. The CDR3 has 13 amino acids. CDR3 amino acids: CATGTGENYGYTF. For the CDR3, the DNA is TGTGCCACTGGGACAGGAGAAAACTATGGCTACACCTTC.

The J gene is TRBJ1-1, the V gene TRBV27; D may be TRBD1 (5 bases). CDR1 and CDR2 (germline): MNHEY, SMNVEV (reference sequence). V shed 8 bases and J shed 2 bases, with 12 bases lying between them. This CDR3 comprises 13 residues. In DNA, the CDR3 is TGTGCCAGCGGCATACAGGAAAACACTGAAGCTTTCTTT. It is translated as CASGIQENTEAFF.

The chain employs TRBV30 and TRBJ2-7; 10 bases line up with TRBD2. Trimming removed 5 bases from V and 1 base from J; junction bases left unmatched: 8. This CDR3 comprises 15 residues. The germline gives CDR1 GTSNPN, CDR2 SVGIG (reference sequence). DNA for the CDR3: TGTGCCTGGTCTAGCGGGAGAGATGCTTCCTACGAGCAGTACTTC. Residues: CAWSSGRDASYEQYF.

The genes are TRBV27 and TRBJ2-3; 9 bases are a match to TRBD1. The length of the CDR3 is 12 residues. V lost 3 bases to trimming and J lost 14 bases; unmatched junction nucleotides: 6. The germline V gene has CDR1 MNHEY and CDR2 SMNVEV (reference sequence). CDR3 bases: TGTGCCAGCAGTTTCTTAGGGACAGGGCTGTATTTT. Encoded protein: CASSFLGTGLYF.

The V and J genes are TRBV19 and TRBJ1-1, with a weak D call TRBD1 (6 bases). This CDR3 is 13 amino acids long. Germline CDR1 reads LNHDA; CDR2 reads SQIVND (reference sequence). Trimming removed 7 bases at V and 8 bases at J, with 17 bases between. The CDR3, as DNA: TGTGCCAGTAACTTTGGGGGCAGGGAGGAAGCTTTCTTT. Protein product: CASNFGGREEAFF.

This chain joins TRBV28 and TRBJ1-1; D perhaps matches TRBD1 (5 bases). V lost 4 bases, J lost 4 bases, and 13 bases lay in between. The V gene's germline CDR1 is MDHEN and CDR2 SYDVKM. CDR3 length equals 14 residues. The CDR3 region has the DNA TGTGCCAGCAGTTACGGGGGGGTTCGCACTGAAGCTTTCTTT. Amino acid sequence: CASSYGGVRTEAFF.